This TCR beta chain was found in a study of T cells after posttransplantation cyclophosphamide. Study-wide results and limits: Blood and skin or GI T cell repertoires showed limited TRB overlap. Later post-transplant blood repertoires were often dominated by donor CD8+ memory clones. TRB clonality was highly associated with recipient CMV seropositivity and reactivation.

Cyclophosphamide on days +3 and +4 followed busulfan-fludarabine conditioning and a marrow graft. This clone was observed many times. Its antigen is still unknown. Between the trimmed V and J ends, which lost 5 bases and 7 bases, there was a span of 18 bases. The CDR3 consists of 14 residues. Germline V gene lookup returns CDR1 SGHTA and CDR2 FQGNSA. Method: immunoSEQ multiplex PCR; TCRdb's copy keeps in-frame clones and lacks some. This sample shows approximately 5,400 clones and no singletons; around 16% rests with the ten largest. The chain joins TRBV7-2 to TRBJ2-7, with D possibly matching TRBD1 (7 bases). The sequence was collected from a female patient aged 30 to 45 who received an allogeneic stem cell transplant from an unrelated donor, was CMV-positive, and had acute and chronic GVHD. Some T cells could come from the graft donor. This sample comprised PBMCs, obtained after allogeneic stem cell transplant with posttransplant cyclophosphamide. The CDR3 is CASSPQTGRQEQYF. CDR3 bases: TGTGCCAGCAGCCCTCAGACAGGGAGGCAAGAGCAGTACTTC.